These T cell receptor beta chains were read from a single sample in a study of blood T cell repertoires in COVID-19. Clones were read by immunoSEQ multiplex PCR, and TCRdb kept only the in-frame ones, dropping some. The sample consists of around 72,000 clones, about nine tenths of them appearing once. Sequenced sample: peripheral blood. The receptors stem from a man aged 70-80 years with active or convalescent COVID-19. Both conserved end residues are part of each CDR3. The D gene is left open where the match is weak. A clone size is listed for some rows: how often the clone was seen (once, few, many), or a class if it is expanded.

>TRBV12-3/TRBV12-4|NA|once|TRBJ1-6
TGTGCCAGCAGCCGCTCCTATAATTCACCCCTCCACTTT
CASSRSYNSPLHF
>TRBV10-3|TRBD2|NA|TRBJ2-3
TGTGCCATCAGTGGACTAGCGGGAGCTAGTACAGATACGCAGTATTTT
CAISGLAGASTDTQYF
>TRBV5-6|TRBD2|few|TRBJ2-7
TGTGCCAGCAGCTTGCCTGGGACTAGCGGGAGGTACGAGCAGTACTTC
CASSLPGTSGRYEQYF
>TRBV10-1|NA|NA|TRBJ2-4
TGCGCCAGCAGTTGGCACATTCAGTACTTC
CASSWHIQYF
>TRBV30|TRBD1|NA|TRBJ2-3
TGTGCCTGGGACAGGGGAAACACAGATACGCAGTATTTT
CAWDRGNTDTQYF
>TRBV30|NA|NA|TRBJ2-2
TGTGCCTGGGTATGGGGAGGTGGTACCGGGGAGCTGTTTTTT
CAWVWGGGTGELFF
>TRBV5-1|TRBD2|NA|TRBJ2-1
TGCGCCAGCAGCTTGGTCGCGGGAGGGCGAGGTGAGCAGTTCTTC
CASSLVAGGRGEQFF
>TRBV11-1|NA|NA|TRBJ2-3
TGTGCCAGCACCACCCGACGACATTCCACAGATACGCAGTATTTT
CASTTRRHSTDTQYF
>TRBV7-9|TRBD1|NA|TRBJ1-1
TGTGCCAGCAGCTTGGGACAGGGGACTGAAGCTTTCTTT
CASSLGQGTEAFF
>TRBV10-3|NA|NA|TRBJ2-1
TGTGCCATCAGCGGGGATCAAAGCCAGCTAAGGAGCTCCTACAATGAGCAGTTCTTC
CAISGDQSQLRSSYNEQFF
>TRBV19|NA|NA|TRBJ2-1
TGTGCCAGTAGTGTCGGGATCCGGGGGGAGCAGTTCTTC
CASSVGIRGEQFF
>TRBV5-4|TRBD1|NA|TRBJ1-1
TGTGCCAGCAGCCACGGACAGGGCGCTAGGGGGAACACTGAAGCTTTCTTT
CASSHGQGARGNTEAFF
>TRBV18|NA|NA|TRBJ2-2
TGTGCCAGCTCACCAACAGCAAATTCGAACACCGGGGAGCTGTTTTTT
CASSPTANSNTGELFF
>TRBV7-2|NA|NA|TRBJ2-1
TGTGCCAGCAGCTCCCCTGGGGGCGGGAGTCTCTACAATGAGCAGTTCTTC
CASSSPGGGSLYNEQFF
>TRBV19|TRBD2|NA|TRBJ2-4
TGTGCCAGTAGCCAGCGGGAGACGGACATTCAGTACTTC
CASSQRETDIQYF
>TRBV30|TRBD1|NA|TRBJ1-4
TGTGCCTGGAGTACAGGGGGAGGAGAAAAACTGTTTTTT
CAWSTGGGEKLFF
>TRBV9|TRBD1|NA|TRBJ1-2
TGTGCCAGCAGCACCCGACAAGACAGGGGGACTAGGGGCTACACCTTC
CASSTRQDRGTRGYTF
>TRBV3-1/TRBV3-2|NA|NA|TRBJ2-5
TGTGCCAGCAGCCCTACCCCGGAGACCCAGTACTTC
CASSPTPETQYF
>TRBV29-1|NA|NA|TRBJ1-2
TGCAGCGTTGAGGACAGTAACTCCCTGTATGGCTACACCTTC
CSVEDSNSLYGYTF
>TRBV29-1|TRBD2|NA|TRBJ2-7
TGCAGCGTTCGTCTAGCGGGATCCTACGAGCAGTACTTC
CSVRLAGSYEQYF
>TRBV19|NA|NA|TRBJ1-4
TGTGCCAGTAGTATAGGGGGCGGGATGAGTGAAAAACTGTTTTTT
CASSIGGGMSEKLFF
>TRBV7-3|TRBD2|NA|TRBJ2-3
TGTGCCAGCAGCACCGGGCTAGCGGGTACCACAGATACGCAGTATTTT
CASSTGLAGTTDTQYF
>TRBV4-2|NA|once|TRBJ2-3
TGTGCCAGCAGCAATCGCGCCGATACGCAGTATTTT
CASSNRADTQYF
>TRBV2|NA|NA|TRBJ2-5
TGTGCCAGCGGGAGGCTAGGAGAGACCCAGTACTTC
CASGRLGETQYF
>TRBV27|NA|few|TRBJ1-6
TGTGCCAGCAGTTTTATCAGGACTACTTTATATAATTCACCCCTCCACTTT
CASSFIRTTLYNSPLHF
>TRBV18|TRBD2|NA|TRBJ2-1
TGTGCCAGCTCACCACTTCCATCAGCGGGATTGGTGATGGAGCAGTTCTTC
CASSPLPSAGLVMEQFF
>TRBV3-1/TRBV3-2|NA|few|TRBJ2-3
TGTGCCAGCAGTCGCGGGACAGCCCGCACAGATACGCAGTATTTT
CASSRGTARTDTQYF
>TRBV5-1|NA|NA|TRBJ2-3
TGCGCCAGCAGCTTGGCCTACCGAGGAAGATACAGCACAGATACGCAGTATTTT
CASSLAYRGRYSTDTQYF
>TRBV7-2|NA|NA|TRBJ2-1
TGTGCCAGCAGCCTCCTGACGACTACGGGGGAGCAGTTCTTC
CASSLLTTTGEQFF
>TRBV2|TRBD2|NA|TRBJ2-2
TGTGCCAGCAGTGCGGGACTAGCGGGAGGGACCGGGGAGCTGTTTTTT
CASSAGLAGGTGELFF
>TRBV28|TRBD1|once|TRBJ2-1
TGTGCCAGCAGTTTATACGGGACAGGGGGCTACAATGAGCAGTTCTTC
CASSLYGTGGYNEQFF
>TRBV7-9|NA|NA|TRBJ2-7
TGTGCCAGCAGCGTACGGGGTTACGAGCAGTACTTC
CASSVRGYEQYF
>TRBV3-1/TRBV3-2|TRBD1|once|TRBJ1-4
TGTGCCAGCAGACAGGGGAAAGGTGAAAAACTGTTTTTT
CASRQGKGEKLFF
>TRBV3-1/TRBV3-2|NA|NA|TRBJ2-1
TGTGCCAGCAGCTTAACAGCGGGCGGCTACAATGAGCAGTTCTTC
CASSLTAGGYNEQFF